This TCR beta chain appears in the sequencing data of a study of early T cells in non-severe SARS-CoV-2 infection. Across the study: Sequencing used unsorted whole-blood bulk RNA, so chains lack pairing.

The germline gives CDR1 SGDLS, CDR2 YYNGEE. Trimming took 3 bases from V and 5 from J, leaving 18 bases between them. CDR3 length equals 15 residues. Individual cDNA molecules carried attached unique molecular identifiers. One entry per CDR3 protein results from TCRdb running MiXCR on the 5' RACE reads. The top ten hold 3.5% to 4.5% of the sample, which has some 70,000 distinct CDR3 sequences, approximately 12% seen once. Sequencing was carried out using whole blood. The gene calls are TRBV9 and TRBJ2-7; possibly TRBD1 for D (6 bases). This clonotype originated in an adult who was a healthcare worker with PCR-confirmed SARS-CoV-2 infection or an uninfected control (not recorded which). The CDR3 sequence is CASSASSNRVHEQYF. The CDR3 nucleotides are TGTGCCAGCAGCGCCAGTTCGAACAGGGTCCACGAGCAGTACTTC.